This T cell receptor (beta chain) stems from a study of long-term antiretroviral therapy in people with HIV. The germline V gene encodes CDR1 SGHRS and CDR2 YFSETQ. CDR3 length equals 14 residues. V lost 4 bases and J lost 0, with 10 bases in between. Findings and limits, study-wide: The study collected no data on ART adherence, viral resistance or therapy changes. The clones with expansion before ART were dominant in the repertoire at all time points. Blood draws took place between about 2003 and 2018 and possibly involved older ART regimens.

Points on this clone: Its matching antigen is unknown.

With survey level as its setting, the immunoSEQ assay was v3.0. TCRdb's copy holds only in-frame clones and misses some; the assay was immunoSEQ multiplex PCR. The sample contains 30,000 to 35,000 clones, about 76% of which appear only once. The material was unsorted PBMCs, obtained 1.9 years after starting antiretroviral therapy. The sequence was obtained from a man aged 18 to 30 with HIV. This chain uses TRBV5-1 with TRBJ1-1, with D hard to call. The CDR3 sequence is CASSQDGLNTEAFF. The CDR3 region has the DNA TGCGCCAGCAGCCAGGACGGCTTGAACACTGAAGCTTTCTTT. The variable domain in full, completed from reference TRBV5-1 and TRBJ1-1, reads KAGVTQTPRYLIKTRGQQVTLSCSPISGHRSVSWYQQTPGQGLQFLFEYFSETQRNKGNFPGRFSGRQFSNSRSEMNVSTLELGDSALYLCASSQDGLNTEAFFGQGTRLTVV.